The clone carrying this T cell receptor beta chain was observed a handful of times. Its antigen remains unidentified. CDR1 SGHDN and CDR2 FVKESK come from the germline V gene. With 4 bases clipped from V and 4 bases from J, the junction kept 8 bases outside the gene matches. The CDR3 extends over 16 amino acids. Blood libraries mostly used approximately 480 ng genomic DNA, six replicates each. The table came from immunoSEQ multiplex PCR; TCRdb's copy has only in-frame clones and leaves some out. The sample consists of tens of thousands of clones, roughly nine tenths of them appearing once. This sample was taken from a study of neoadjuvant anti-PD-1 for oral cavity cancer. Overall study context: Before surgery, most patients got three to four biweekly 3 mg/kg nivolumab doses.

Overall study results and limits: Non-responders to neoadjuvant nivolumab had significantly more clonal PBMC T cells than responders.

Time point of the sample: after neoadjuvant nivolumab, at surgical resection. The starting material was PBMCs, obtained after nivolumab (anti-PD-1) treatment. J is TRBJ1-1 and V is TRBV14, with TRBD1 matching over 11 bases. This clonotype was obtained from a person between 40 and 85 years old with oral cavity squamous cell carcinoma. In DNA form, the CDR3 reads TGTGCCAGCAGCCGGATACCGGGACAGGGGGGCACTGAAGCTTTCTTT. Translation: CASSRIPGQGGTEAFF.